This T cell receptor (beta chain) originates from a study of blood T cells in healthy people across ages. On the study more broadly: Using template switching, researchers captured about one barcoded beta molecule for each two T cells.

The extraction recovered at least 5.5 micrograms of total RNA per sample. This clonotype was counted between two and nine times. Its matching antigen is unknown. CDR3 length: 13 residues. V was clipped by 4 bases and J by 2 bases, with 8 bases between them. CDR1 is LNHDA, CDR2 SQIVND, per germline (reference sequence). Study results and caveats: There was no known CMV status for donors, so expanded clonotype changes were possibly confounded.

A J-beta primer mix and a sample-barcoded 5' primer were used in a second PCR of roughly 7 to 12 cycles. One entry per CDR3 protein results from TCRdb running MiXCR on the 5' RACE reads. The top ten clones hold about 19% of a sample with over a million distinct CDR3 sequences, 45% of them seen once. The clonotype comes from a woman aged 60 to 75 in good health. Sequencing used blood. The chain couples TRBV19 to TRBJ2-5, with D unclear. CDR3 coding DNA: TGTGCCAGTAGTAGCGAGCTACAAGAGACCCAGTACTTC. It yields the protein CASSSELQETQYF.